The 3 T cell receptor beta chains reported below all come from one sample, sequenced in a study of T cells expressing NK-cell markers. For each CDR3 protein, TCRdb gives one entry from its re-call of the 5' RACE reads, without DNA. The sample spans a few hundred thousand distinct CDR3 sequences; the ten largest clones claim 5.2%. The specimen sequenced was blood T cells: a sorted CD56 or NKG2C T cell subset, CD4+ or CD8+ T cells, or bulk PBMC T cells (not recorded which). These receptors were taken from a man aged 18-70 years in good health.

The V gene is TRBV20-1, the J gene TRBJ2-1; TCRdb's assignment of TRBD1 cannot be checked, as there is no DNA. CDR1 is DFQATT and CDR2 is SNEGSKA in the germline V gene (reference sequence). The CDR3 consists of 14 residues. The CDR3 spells CSAGGGYLYNEQFF.

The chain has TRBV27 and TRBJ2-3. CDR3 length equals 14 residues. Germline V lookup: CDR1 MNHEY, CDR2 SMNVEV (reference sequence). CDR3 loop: CASSFKGLTDTQYF.

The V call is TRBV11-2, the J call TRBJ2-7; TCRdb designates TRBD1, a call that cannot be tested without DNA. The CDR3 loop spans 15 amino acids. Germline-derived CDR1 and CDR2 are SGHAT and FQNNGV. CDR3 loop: CASRVRVTGSYEQYF.